This TCR beta chain was identified in a study of technical replicates of blood from a few donors. The protocol was immunoSEQ multiplex PCR, while the TCRdb copy is restricted to in-frame clones and leaves out a portion. The top ten hold about 0.36% of the sample, which has approximately 70,000 clones, roughly 89% seen once. Germline V CDR1 and CDR2: SGHVS, FNYEAQ. V shed 1 base and J 2 bases; nucleotides not matched to a gene: 12. The CDR3 contains 18 residues. This TCR came from a human donor in good health. Some clones in this sample may be carry-over from other donors' samples. Sequencing was performed on T cells isolated from PBMCs. The V and J genes are TRBV7-6 and TRBJ1-1; the match to TRBD1 covers 8 bases. This CDR3 reads CASSLEFVGQGANTEAFF. The CDR3 DNA sequence: TGTGCCAGCAGCTTAGAGTTCGTCGGACAGGGAGCCAACACTGAAGCTTTCTTT.